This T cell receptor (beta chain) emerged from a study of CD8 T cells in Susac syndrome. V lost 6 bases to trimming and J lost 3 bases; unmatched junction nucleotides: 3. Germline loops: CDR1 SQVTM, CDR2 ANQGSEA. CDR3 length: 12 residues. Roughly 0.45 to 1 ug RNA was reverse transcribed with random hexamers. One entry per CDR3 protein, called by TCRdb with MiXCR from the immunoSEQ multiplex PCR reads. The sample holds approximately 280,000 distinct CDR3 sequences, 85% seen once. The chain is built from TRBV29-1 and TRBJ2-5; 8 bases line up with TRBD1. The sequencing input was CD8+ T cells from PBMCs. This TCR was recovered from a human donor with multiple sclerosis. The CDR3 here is CSVTGGEETQYF. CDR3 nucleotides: TGCAGCGTAACAGGGGGAGAAGAGACCCAGTACTTC.